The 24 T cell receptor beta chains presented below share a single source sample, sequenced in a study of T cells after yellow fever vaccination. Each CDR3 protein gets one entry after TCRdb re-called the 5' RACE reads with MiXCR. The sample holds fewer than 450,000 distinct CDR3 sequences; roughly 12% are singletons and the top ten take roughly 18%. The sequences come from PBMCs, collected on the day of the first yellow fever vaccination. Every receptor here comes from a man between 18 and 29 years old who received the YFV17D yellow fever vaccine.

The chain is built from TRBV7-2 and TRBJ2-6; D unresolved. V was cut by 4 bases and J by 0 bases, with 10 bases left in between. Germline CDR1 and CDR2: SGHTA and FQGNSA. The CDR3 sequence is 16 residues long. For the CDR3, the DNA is TGTGCCAGCAGCTCTTCGAGAGGCTCTGGGGCCAACGTCCTGACTTTC. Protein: CASSSSRGSGANVLTF.

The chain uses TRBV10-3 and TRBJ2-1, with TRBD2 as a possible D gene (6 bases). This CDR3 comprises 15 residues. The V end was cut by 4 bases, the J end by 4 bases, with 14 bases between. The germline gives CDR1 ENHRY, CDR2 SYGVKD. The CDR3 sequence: CAISGAPLAYNEQFF. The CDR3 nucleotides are TGTGCCATCAGTGGCGCCCCTCTAGCGTACAATGAGCAGTTCTTC.

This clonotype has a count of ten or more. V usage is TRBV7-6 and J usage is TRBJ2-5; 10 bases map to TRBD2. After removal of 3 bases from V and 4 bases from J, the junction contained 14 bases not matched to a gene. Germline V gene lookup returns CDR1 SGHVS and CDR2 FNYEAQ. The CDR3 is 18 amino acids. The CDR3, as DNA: TGTGCCAGCAGCTTCGGAGCGGGGCTAGCGGGGGTCGGAGAGACCCAGTACTTC. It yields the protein CASSFGAGLAGVGETQYF.

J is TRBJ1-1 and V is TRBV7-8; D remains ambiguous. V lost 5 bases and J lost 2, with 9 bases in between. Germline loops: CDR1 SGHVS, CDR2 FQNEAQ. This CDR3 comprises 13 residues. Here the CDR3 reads CASSGRINTEAFF. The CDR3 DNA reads TGTGCCAGCAGCGGCAGAATAAACACTGAAGCTTTCTTT.

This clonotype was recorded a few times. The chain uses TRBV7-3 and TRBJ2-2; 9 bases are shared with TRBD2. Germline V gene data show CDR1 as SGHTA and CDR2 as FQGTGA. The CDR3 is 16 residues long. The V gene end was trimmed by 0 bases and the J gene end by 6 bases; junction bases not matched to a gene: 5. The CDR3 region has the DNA TGTGCCAGCAGCTTAACGTTTGGCGGGGGGGCCGGGGAGCTGTTTTTT. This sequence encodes CASSLTFGGGAGELFF.

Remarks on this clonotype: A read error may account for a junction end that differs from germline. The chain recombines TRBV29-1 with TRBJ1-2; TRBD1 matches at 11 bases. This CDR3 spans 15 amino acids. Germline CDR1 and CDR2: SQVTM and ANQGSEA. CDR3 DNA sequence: TGCAGCGTTGTCCCTCGGACAGGGGGCGGCTATGGCTGCACCTTC. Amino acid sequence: CSVVPRTGGGYGCTF.

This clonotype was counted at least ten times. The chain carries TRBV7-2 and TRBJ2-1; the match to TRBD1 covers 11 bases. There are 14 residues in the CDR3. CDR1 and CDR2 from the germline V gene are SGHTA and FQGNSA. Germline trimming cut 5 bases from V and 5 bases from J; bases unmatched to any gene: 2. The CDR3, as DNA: TGTGCCAGCAGCCGGGACAGGGGGAACAATGAGCAGTTCTTC. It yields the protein CASSRDRGNNEQFF.

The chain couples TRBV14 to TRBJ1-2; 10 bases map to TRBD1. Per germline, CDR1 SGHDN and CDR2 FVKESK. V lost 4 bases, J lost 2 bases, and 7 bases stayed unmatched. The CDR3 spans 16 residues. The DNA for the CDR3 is TGTGCCAGCAGCCCCCTGTGGGGACAGGGGAACTATGGCTACACCTTC. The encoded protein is CASSPLWGQGNYGYTF.

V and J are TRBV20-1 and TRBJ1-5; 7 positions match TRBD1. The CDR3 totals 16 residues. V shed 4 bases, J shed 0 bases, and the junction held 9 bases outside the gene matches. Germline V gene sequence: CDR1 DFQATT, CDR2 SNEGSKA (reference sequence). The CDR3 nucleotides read TGCAGTGCTAAGGAGGGGGCTTTTGCTAGCAATCAGCCCCAGCATTTT. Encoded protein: CSAKEGAFASNQPQHF.

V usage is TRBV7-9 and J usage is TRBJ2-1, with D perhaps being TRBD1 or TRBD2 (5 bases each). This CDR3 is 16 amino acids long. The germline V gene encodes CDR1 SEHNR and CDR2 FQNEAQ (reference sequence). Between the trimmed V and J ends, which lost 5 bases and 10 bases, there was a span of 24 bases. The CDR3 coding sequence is TGTGCCAGCAGCCTCCTCGAGGGGTTTCAAGCAGACGAGCAGTTCTTC. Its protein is CASSLLEGFQADEQFF.

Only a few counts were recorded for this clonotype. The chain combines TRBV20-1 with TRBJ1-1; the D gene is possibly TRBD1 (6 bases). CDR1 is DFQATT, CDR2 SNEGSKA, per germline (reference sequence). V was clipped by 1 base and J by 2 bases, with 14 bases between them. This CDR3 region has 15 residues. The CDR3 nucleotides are TGCAGTGCTAGAGCCGGGGGCTCGTTAAACACTGAAGCTTTCTTT. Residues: CSARAGGSLNTEAFF.

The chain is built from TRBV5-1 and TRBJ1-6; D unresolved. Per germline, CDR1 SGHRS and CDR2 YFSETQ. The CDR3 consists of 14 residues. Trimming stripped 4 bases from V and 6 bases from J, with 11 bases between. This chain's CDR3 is CASSREGLNSPLHF. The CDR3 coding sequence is TGCGCCAGCAGCCGTGAAGGCCTTAATTCACCCCTCCACTTT. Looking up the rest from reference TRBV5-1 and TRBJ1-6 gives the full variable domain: KAGVTQTPRYLIKTRGQQVTLSCSPISGHRSVSWYQQTPGQGLQFLFEYFSETQRNKGNFPGRFSGRQFSNSRSEMNVSTLELGDSALYLCASSREGLNSPLHFGNGTRLTVT.

The CDR3 sequence: CASSYLNIPTALYGYTF. Written as DNA, the CDR3 is TGTGCCAGCAGTTACCTCAATATACCCACAGCACTCTATGGCTACACCTTC. The rearrangement uses TRBV6-2 or TRBV6-3 and TRBJ1-2; no firm D call. The CDR3 has 17 residues. Looked up from germline, CDR1 is MNHEY and CDR2 is SVGEGT. Deletions cut 2 bases from V and 4 bases from J, with 20 bases between.

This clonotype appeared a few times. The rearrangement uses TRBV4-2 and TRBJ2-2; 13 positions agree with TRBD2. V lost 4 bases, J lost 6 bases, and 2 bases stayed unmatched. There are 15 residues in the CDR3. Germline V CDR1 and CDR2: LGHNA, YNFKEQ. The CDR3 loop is CASSPTSGGPGELFF. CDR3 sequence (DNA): TGTGCCAGCAGCCCGACTAGCGGGGGGCCCGGGGAGCTGTTTTTT.

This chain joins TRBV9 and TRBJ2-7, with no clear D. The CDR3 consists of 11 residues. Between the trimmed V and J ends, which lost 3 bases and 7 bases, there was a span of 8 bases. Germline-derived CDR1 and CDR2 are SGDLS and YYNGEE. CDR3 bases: TGTGCCAGCAGCGCTAATGGGGAGCAGTACTTC. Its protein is CASSANGEQYF.

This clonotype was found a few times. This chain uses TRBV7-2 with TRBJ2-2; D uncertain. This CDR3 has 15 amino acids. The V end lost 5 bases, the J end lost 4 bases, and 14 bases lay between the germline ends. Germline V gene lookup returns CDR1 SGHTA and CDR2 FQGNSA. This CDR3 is CASSRHGQFTGELFF. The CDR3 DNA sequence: TGTGCCAGCAGCCGCCATGGGCAGTTCACCGGGGAGCTGTTTTTT.

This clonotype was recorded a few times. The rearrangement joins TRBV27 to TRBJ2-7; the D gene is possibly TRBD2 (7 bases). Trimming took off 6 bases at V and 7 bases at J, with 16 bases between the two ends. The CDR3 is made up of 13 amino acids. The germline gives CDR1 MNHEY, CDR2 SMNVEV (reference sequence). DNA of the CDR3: TGTGCCAGCAGCAAAGGGGGGGCGAGGGAGCAGTACGTC. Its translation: CASSKGGAREQYV.

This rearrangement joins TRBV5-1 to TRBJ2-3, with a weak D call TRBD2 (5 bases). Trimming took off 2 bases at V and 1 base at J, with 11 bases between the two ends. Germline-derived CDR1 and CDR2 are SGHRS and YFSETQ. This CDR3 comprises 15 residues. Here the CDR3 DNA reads TGCGCCAGCAGCTTTCGTTGGGGAGGCACAGATACGCAGTATTTT. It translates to CASSFRWGGTDTQYF.

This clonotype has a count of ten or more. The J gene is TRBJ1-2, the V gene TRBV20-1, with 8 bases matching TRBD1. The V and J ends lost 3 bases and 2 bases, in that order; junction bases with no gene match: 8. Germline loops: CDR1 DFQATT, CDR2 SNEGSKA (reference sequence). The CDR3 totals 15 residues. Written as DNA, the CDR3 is TGCAGTGCTAGCGACGCCCGACAGGGGAACTATGGCTACACCTTC. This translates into CSASDARQGNYGYTF.

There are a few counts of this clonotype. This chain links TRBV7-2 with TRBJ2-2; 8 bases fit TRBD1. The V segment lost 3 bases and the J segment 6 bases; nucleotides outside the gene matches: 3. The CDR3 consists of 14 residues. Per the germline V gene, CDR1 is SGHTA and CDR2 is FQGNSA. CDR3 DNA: TGTGCCAGCAGCTTTAAACAGGGGGCCGGGGAGCTGTTTTTT. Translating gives CASSFKQGAGELFF.

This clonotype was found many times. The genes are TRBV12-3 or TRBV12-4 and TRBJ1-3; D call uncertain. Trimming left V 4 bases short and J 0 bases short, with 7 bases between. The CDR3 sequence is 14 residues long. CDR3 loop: CASSWTVSGNTIYF. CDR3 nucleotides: TGTGCCAGCAGTTGGACGGTCTCTGGAAACACCATATATTTT.

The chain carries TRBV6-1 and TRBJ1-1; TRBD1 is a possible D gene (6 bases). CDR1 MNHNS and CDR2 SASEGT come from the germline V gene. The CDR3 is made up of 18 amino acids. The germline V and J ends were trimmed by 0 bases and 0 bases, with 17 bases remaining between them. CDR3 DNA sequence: TGTGCCAGCAGTGAAGCGGGGGCAGGGACCCTCATGAACACTGAAGCTTTCTTT. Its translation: CASSEAGAGTLMNTEAFF.

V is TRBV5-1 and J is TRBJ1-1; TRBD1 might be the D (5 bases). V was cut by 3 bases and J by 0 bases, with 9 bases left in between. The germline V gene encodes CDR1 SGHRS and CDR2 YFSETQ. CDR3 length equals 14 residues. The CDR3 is CASSWAGMNTEAFF. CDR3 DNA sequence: TGCGCCAGCAGCTGGGCAGGGATGAACACTGAAGCTTTCTTT.

The CDR3 nucleotides are TGCGCCAGCAGCCAAGATCTCGGCGGGGTGTACGAGCAGTACTTC. Protein sequence: CASSQDLGGVYEQYF. This rearrangement joins TRBV4-3 to TRBJ2-7, with D tentatively TRBD2 (6 bases). CDR1 and CDR2 from the germline V gene are LGHNA and YSLEER. This CDR3 region has 15 residues. V lost 0 bases to trimming and J lost 4 bases, with 13 bases between them.